This T cell receptor beta chain derives from a study of identical twins. Study results and limitations: Among beta out-of-frame sequences, excess sharing between twins appeared weaker. Analyses based on zero insertions could be partly confounded by invariant MAIT and iNKT cells. Memory repertoires showed no such pattern, whereas abundant cord blood beta clonotypes carried fewer insertions.

Healthy Caucasians supplied all donations. There are a few counts of this clonotype. The antigen remains unidentified. TCRdb re-derived calls from the 5' RACE reads in MiXCR, one entry per CDR3 protein. Among hundreds of thousands of distinct CDR3 sequences listed, more than 6.5% were seen once. Trimming took 4 bases from V and 2 from J; bases not matched to a gene: 5. Germline V gene sequence: CDR1 KGHSH, CDR2 LQKENI. This CDR3 spans 14 amino acids. The same data also contributed to another study, on yellow fever vaccine responses in identical twins.

Sequencing used memory (CD45RO+) T cells sorted from blood. This receptor was identified in a woman aged 18-29 years in good health. The chain combines TRBV18 with TRBJ2-7; 7 nucleotides align to TRBD1. The CDR3 protein is CASSLRQGPYEQYF. CDR3 nucleotide sequence: TGTGCCAGCTCACTCCGACAGGGTCCCTACGAGCAGTACTTC.